These 30 T cell receptor beta chains came from one sample sequenced in a study of T cell repertoires in cytomegalovirus infection. TCRdb analysed the reads with MiXCR anew, one entry per CDR3 protein. In the table there are about 150,000 distinct CDR3 sequences, 20% to 30% of which are singletons. The sample comprised PBMCs. These receptors were taken from a human donor in good health (CMV status not recorded). Some clones in this sample may be carry-over from other donors' samples.

The V call is TRBV20-1, the J call TRBJ1-4; TRBD1 matches at 8 bases. Germline V CDR1 and CDR2: DFQATT, SNEGSKA (reference sequence). J gave up 5 bases and V 4 bases, and 15 bases lay outside the gene matches. The CDR3 sequence is 17 residues long. In DNA, the CDR3 is TGCAGTGCTACACGGACAGGGCGAACTAGCGGCAATGAAAAACTGTTTTTT. Translation: CSATRTGRTSGNEKLFF.

The rearrangement uses TRBV2 and TRBJ2-5; no definite D call. CDR1 SNHLY and CDR2 FYNNEI come from the germline V gene. Trimming left V 4 bases short and J 2 bases short, with 11 bases between. The CDR3 contains 14 residues. CDR3 region: CASSVRLIQETQYF. In DNA, the CDR3 is TGTGCCAGCAGTGTTCGGTTGATTCAAGAGACCCAGTACTTC.

This clonotype was found many times. The chain couples TRBV28 to TRBJ2-5; TRBD2 aligns across 8 bases. The V and J ends lost 5 bases and 5 bases, in that order; junction bases with no gene match: 4. The CDR3 has 13 residues. The germline gives CDR1 MDHEN, CDR2 SYDVKM. CDR3 region: CASSPRGAETQYF. CDR3 DNA: TGTGCCAGCAGTCCGCGGGGGGCCGAGACCCAGTACTTC.

The sample holds a few counts of this clonotype. The V and J genes are TRBV29-1 and TRBJ1-1, with D unclear. Trimming left V 3 bases short and J 8 bases short, with 7 bases between. CDR1 is SQVTM and CDR2 is ANQGSEA in the germline V gene. The CDR3 has 10 amino acids. The CDR3 sequence: CSVDPREAFF. As DNA, the CDR3 is TGCAGCGTTGATCCGAGGGAAGCTTTCTTT.

V gene TRBV20-1 combines with J gene TRBJ1-1, with 8 bases identical to TRBD1. J was trimmed by 4 bases and V by 1 base; bases with no gene match: 5. CDR1 DFQATT and CDR2 SNEGSKA come from the germline V gene (reference sequence). The CDR3 sequence is 14 residues long. The CDR3 region has the DNA TGCAGTGCTAGAGCCGGGACAGGAGTCACTGAAGCTTTCTTT. Translated: CSARAGTGVTEAFF.

The chain couples TRBV7-3 to TRBJ1-3, with 7 bases lining up with TRBD1. The V and J ends lost 1 base and 2 bases, in that order; junction bases with no gene match: 5. This CDR3 has 16 residues. Germline lookup yields CDR1 SGHTA and CDR2 FQGTGA. The CDR3 bases are TGTGCCAGCAGCTTAATCGGCGGACAGGCTGGAAACACCATATATTTT. Amino acid sequence: CASSLIGGQAGNTIYF.

This sequence joins TRBV11-2 and TRBJ1-6; D perhaps matches TRBD1 (5 bases). Germline V gives CDR1 SGHAT, CDR2 FQNNGV. This CDR3 has 16 residues. The ends were cut back, 4 bases at V and 5 bases at J, with 15 bases in the middle. In DNA, the CDR3 is TGTGCCAGCAGCTCCGGCTGGGACGGGAATAATTCACCCCTCCACTTT. This codes for CASSSGWDGNNSPLHF.

This clonotype was counted many times. This sequence joins TRBV7-9 and TRBJ2-1; no reliable D call. The CDR3 is 15 residues long. Per the germline V gene, CDR1 is SEHNR and CDR2 is FQNEAQ (reference sequence). V lost 0 bases, J lost 3 bases, and 9 bases lay in between. CDR3: CASSLASGLYNEQFF. The CDR3 DNA reads as TGTGCCAGCAGCTTAGCCTCGGGTCTCTACAATGAGCAGTTCTTC.

This clonotype was recorded a few times. In DNA, the CDR3 is TGTGCCAGCAGACCCAGGGGACTGAACACTGAAGCTTTCTTT. It yields the protein CASRPRGLNTEAFF. The chain has TRBV6-1 and TRBJ1-1; weak D call: TRBD1 (6 bases). Trimming took off 6 bases at V and 0 bases at J, with 11 bases between the two ends. Germline V CDR1 and CDR2: MNHNS, SASEGT. The CDR3 runs to 14 residues.

The chain employs TRBV2 and TRBJ1-6; 8 nucleotides match TRBD1. From germline, CDR1 is SNHLY and CDR2 FYNNEI. Trimming at V came to 7 bases and at J to 10 bases, leaving 6 bases not matched to a gene. This CDR3 has 13 amino acids. The CDR3 nucleotides are TGTGCCAGCAAGGACAGGGTTGGGTCACCCCTCCACTTT. Protein sequence: CASKDRVGSPLHF.

The chain joins TRBV28 to TRBJ2-2, with 7 bases aligning to TRBD1. The CDR3 length is 13 residues. Germline CDR1 MDHEN, CDR2 SYDVKM. Trimming took 6 bases from V and 6 from J; bases not matched to a gene: 4. The CDR3 DNA reads as TGTGCCAGCAGCCCACAGGGGCCCGGGGAGCTGTTTTTT. It is translated as CASSPQGPGELFF.

Many counts were recorded for this clonotype. The chain combines TRBV7-8 with TRBJ2-7; 9 bases map to TRBD2. The length of the CDR3 is 15 residues. With V trimmed by 3 bases and J by 5 bases, 8 bases remained unmatched. The V gene's germline CDR1 is SGHVS and CDR2 FQNEAQ. DNA of the CDR3: TGTGCCAGCAGCTTCCCCGGGACTAGCATGGACGAGCAGTACTTC. It specifies CASSFPGTSMDEQYF.

In this sample, this clonotype turned up a few times. CDR3 loop: CASSSWQVLPDTQYF. CDR3 nucleotides: TGTGCCAGCAGCTCCTGGCAGGTCCTCCCAGATACGCAGTATTTT. The chain uses TRBV7-8 and TRBJ2-3; D gene ambiguous. Germline values: CDR1 SGHVS, CDR2 FQNEAQ. V shed 4 bases and J shed 4 bases, with 15 bases lying between them. The CDR3 has 15 amino acids.

This clonotype was seen ten or more times. This chain uses TRBV7-6 with TRBJ1-6, with D perhaps TRBD1 (5 bases). V gave up 5 bases and J gave up 7 bases, with 18 bases separating them. This CDR3 has 16 amino acids. Germline V gene lookup returns CDR1 SGHVS and CDR2 FNYEAQ. DNA of the CDR3: TGTGCCAGCAGCCCCCGGCTGGCAGGGCTCAATTCACCCCTCCACTTT. Its translation: CASSPRLAGLNSPLHF.

The rearrangement links TRBV12-3 or TRBV12-4 to TRBJ1-1; D may be TRBD1 (5 bases). The CDR3 is made up of 14 amino acids. With 10 bases removed from V and 4 bases from J, the gap between germline ends came to 19 bases. The CDR3 DNA follows: TGTGCCATCTCACGGGGGGTCGGGATCACTGAAGCTTTCTTT. Translation: CAISRGVGITEAFF.

This clonotype was seen only a few times. The chain has TRBV11-1 and TRBJ1-2, with TRBD1 matching over 8 bases. This CDR3 has 12 amino acids. In germline, CDR1 is SGHAT, CDR2 FQDESV (reference sequence). The junction had 1 base not matched to a gene; V was cut back by 6 bases and J by 4 bases. The CDR3 coding sequence is TGTGCCAGCAGAACAGGGGGCTATGGCTACACCTTC. Translated: CASRTGGYGYTF.

The CDR3 region has the DNA TGTGCCAGCAGTTATCCGGGACCTGGAAACACCATATATTTT. It is translated as CASSYPGPGNTIYF. This chain connects TRBV12-3 or TRBV12-4 to TRBJ1-3; D might be TRBD1 (5 bases). The CDR3 runs 14 residues. Trimming took off 4 bases at V and 2 bases at J, with 9 bases between the two ends.

This clonotype has only a few counts. This rearrangement joins TRBV6-5 to TRBJ2-1; 8 positions agree with TRBD2. J was trimmed by 4 bases and V by 7 bases; bases with no gene match: 9. The CDR3 is made up of 15 amino acids. The germline V gene has CDR1 MNHEY and CDR2 SVGAGI. The chain's CDR3 is CASIPGGAGYNEQFF. In nucleotides, the CDR3 is TGTGCCAGCATTCCCGGGGGGGCAGGGTACAATGAGCAGTTCTTC.

This chain uses TRBV14 with TRBJ2-5; no clear D gene. This CDR3 region has 15 residues. V was shortened by 0 bases and J by 5 bases, with 13 bases between the two germline ends. Germline lookup yields CDR1 SGHDN and CDR2 FVKESK. Here the CDR3 reads CASSQDPSGLETQYF. The DNA of the CDR3 is TGTGCCAGCAGCCAAGACCCCTCAGGTCTGGAGACCCAGTACTTC.

With respect to this clonotype: A much larger clone lies a single base off, so this may be a read error. The chain recombines TRBV4-3 with TRBJ2-2, with D uncertain. The germline V gene has CDR1 LGHNA and CDR2 YSLEER. This CDR3 has 14 residues. The CDR3 loop is CASSMDENTWELFF. The CDR3 region has the DNA TGCGCCAGCAGCATGGACGAAAACACCTGGGAGCTGTTTTTT.

V usage is TRBV28 and J usage is TRBJ1-6, with TRBD1 identical over 10 bases. The CDR3 has 14 amino acids. Germline V gene lookup returns CDR1 MDHEN and CDR2 SYDVKM. The V and J ends lost 4 bases and 9 bases, in that order; junction bases with no gene match: 3. CDR3 nucleotides: TGTGCCAGCAGTTGGGGACAGGGGACTTCACCCCTCCACTTT. Residues: CASSWGQGTSPLHF.

Turning to this clonotype: At one end, the junction sequence differs from germline, possibly due to a read error. The rearrangement uses TRBV28 and TRBJ1-4; D unclear. Germline CDR1 is MDHEN and CDR2 is SYDVKM. The CDR3 is 12 amino acids. The CDR3 spells CANSPHREKLFF. CDR3 sequence (DNA): TGTGCCAACAGTCCTCACAGAGAAAAACTGTTTTTT.

This clonotype was counted only a few times. The rearrangement uses TRBV28 and TRBJ2-7; D gene uncertain. The germline V gene encodes CDR1 MDHEN and CDR2 SYDVKM. The V gene lost 6 bases and the J gene lost 2 bases, with 14 bases spanning the gap. The CDR3 runs to 14 residues. Written as DNA, the CDR3 is TGTGCCAGCAGGCGGCCTATTGGCCCCTACGAGCAGTACTTC. Residues: CASRRPIGPYEQYF. Combining the CDR3 with reference TRBV28 and TRBJ2-7 gives the whole variable domain DVKVTQSSRYLVKRTGEKVFLECVQDMDHENMFWYRQDPGLGLRLIYFSYDVKMKEKGDIPEGYSVSREKKERFSLILESASTNQTSMYLCASRRPIGPYEQYFGPGTRLTVT.

This clonotype was recorded at least ten times. The chain couples TRBV7-2 to TRBJ2-2, with TRBD2 matching over 9 bases. The CDR3 length is 14 residues. V lost 7 bases to trimming and J lost 8 bases; unmatched junction nucleotides: 8. Germline loops: CDR1 SGHTA, CDR2 FQGNSA. CDR3 DNA: TGTGCCAGCACCAAAGCGGGAGGAAAAGGGGAGCTGTTTTTT. Protein product: CASTKAGGKGELFF.

This clonotype was seen only a few times. The V gene is TRBV28, the J gene TRBJ2-7, with D perhaps matching TRBD1 (6 bases). This CDR3 comprises 15 residues. CDR1 and CDR2 (germline): MDHEN, SYDVKM. V was shortened by 6 bases and J by 0 bases, with 15 bases between the two germline ends. The CDR3 is CASRPPDSSSYEQYF. The CDR3 DNA reads TGTGCCAGCAGACCCCCGGACAGTAGCTCCTACGAGCAGTACTTC.

V and J are TRBV7-3 and TRBJ1-3, with D tentatively TRBD1 (6 bases). Germline V gene lookup returns CDR1 SGHTA and CDR2 FQGTGA. The CDR3 extends over 18 amino acids. V gave up 9 bases and J gave up 0 bases, with 24 bases separating them. The CDR3 nucleotides read TGTGCCAGTCGTAATCCGCAGGGGTTCGCAAACTCTGGAAACACCATATATTTT. Translating gives CASRNPQGFANSGNTIYF.

The chain employs TRBV7-6 and TRBJ2-2; 8 positions agree with TRBD2. CDR3 size: 14 residues. V dropped 7 bases and J dropped 2; count of bases not matched to a gene: 3. CDR1 SGHVS and CDR2 FNYEAQ come from the germline V gene. The CDR3: CASKLAENTGELFF. CDR3 in DNA: TGTGCCAGCAAACTAGCGGAAAACACCGGGGAGCTGTTTTTT. Using reference TRBV7-6 and TRBJ2-2 for the parts outside the CDR3, the full variable domain is GAGVSQSPRYKVTKRGQDVALRCDPISGHVSLYWYRQALGQGPEFLTYFNYEAQQDKSGLPNDRFSAERPEGSISTLTIQRTEQRDSAMYRCASKLAENTGELFFGEGSRLTVL.

This clonotype was observed once. This chain uses TRBV28 with TRBJ2-5, with 11 positions matching TRBD2. Germline V gene sequence: CDR1 MDHEN, CDR2 SYDVKM. Losses at the gene ends were 6 bases for V and 8 bases for J; bases not matched to a gene: 14. The CDR3 covers 16 residues. CDR3 sequence: CASRRASGGSPGTQYF. In DNA, the CDR3 is TGTGCCAGCAGACGAGCTAGCGGGGGGTCCCCCGGAACCCAGTACTTC.

This clonotype was seen ten or more times. This chain links TRBV7-6 with TRBJ1-5, with a tentative D call TRBD1 (5 bases). CDR3 length: 13 amino acids. V lost 5 bases to trimming and J lost 8 bases, with 13 bases between them. Germline CDR1 and CDR2: SGHVS and FNYEAQ. CDR3 nucleotides: TGTGCCAGCAGCCAGATCATAGGGGAGCCCCAGCATTTT. It specifies CASSQIIGEPQHF.

J is TRBJ2-3 and V is TRBV20-1, with a possible D match to TRBD2 (6 bases). CDR1 DFQATT and CDR2 SNEGSKA come from the germline V gene (reference sequence). The CDR3 covers 13 residues. The V end lost 3 bases, the J end lost 3 bases, and 10 bases lay between the germline ends. CDR3: CSASGGGTDTQYF. CDR3 sequence (DNA): TGCAGTGCTAGTGGTGGGGGGACAGATACGCAGTATTTT.